A single sample is the source of the 20 T cell receptor beta chains below, sequenced in a study of cytomegalovirus exposure and HLA in healthy donors. Sequenced by immunoSEQ multiplex PCR; TCRdb stores in-frame clones only, minus some. The sample has about 190,000 clones, more than 70% seen once. Sequences were obtained from PBMCs. These receptor sequences come from a woman under 30 in good health and CMV-seronegative.

The chain recombines TRBV27 with TRBJ2-7; possibly TRBD1 for D (6 bases). V lost 2 bases, J lost 1 base, and 15 bases lay in between. The CDR3 extends over 16 amino acids. The germline V gene has CDR1 MNHEY and CDR2 SMNVEV (reference sequence). The CDR3 DNA follows: TGTGCCAGCAGTTTAAGGATGTGGACAGCTTCCTACGAGCAGTACTTC. It is translated as CASSLRMWTASYEQYF.

CDR3 sequence: CASGRMGLSNEKLFF. Here the CDR3 DNA reads TGCGCCAGCGGGCGAATGGGGCTTTCTAATGAAAAACTGTTTTTT. V is TRBV4-1 and J is TRBJ1-4, with D maybe TRBD1 (5 bases). Germline-derived CDR1 and CDR2 are MGHRA and YSYEKL. The CDR3 extends over 15 amino acids. With 8 bases removed from V and 3 bases from J, the gap between germline ends came to 16 bases.

This chain links TRBV6-1 with TRBJ1-4; D is ambiguous. V shed 7 bases and J shed 7 bases, with 7 bases lying between them. The CDR3 loop spans 11 amino acids. Per germline, CDR1 MNHNS and CDR2 SASEGT. The DNA of the CDR3 is TGTGCCAGCATGTTGAGTGAAAAACTGTTTTTT. It is translated as CASMLSEKLFF.

This clone showed up just once. The chain couples TRBV12-5 to TRBJ1-2, with 9 bases matching TRBD1. The CDR3 runs to 14 residues. V lost 2 bases and J lost 5; bases outside the gene matches: 3. Germline V gene sequence: CDR1 LGHNT, CDR2 FRNRAP. The CDR3 DNA reads as TGTGCTAGTGGTTTGATCGGGACAGGGTATGGCTACACCTTC. It is translated as CASGLIGTGYGYTF.

The rearrangement links TRBV5-6 to TRBJ1-6; D may be TRBD1 (5 bases). The CDR3 is 14 residues long. Germline lookup yields CDR1 SGHDT and CDR2 YYEEEE. V shed 6 bases and J shed 8 bases, with 15 bases lying between them. The CDR3 sequence: CASTAAGLDSPLHF. CDR3 DNA: TGTGCCAGCACAGCCGCAGGGCTGGATTCACCCCTCCACTTT.

The chain uses TRBV14 and TRBJ2-5; 13 nucleotides line up with TRBD2. From germline, CDR1 is SGHDN and CDR2 FVKESK. CDR3 length equals 16 residues. V shed 2 bases, J shed 2 bases, and the junction held 2 bases outside the gene matches. The CDR3 loop is CASSQPGLAGQETQYF. The CDR3 coding sequence is TGTGCCAGCAGCCAACCGGGACTAGCGGGGCAAGAGACCCAGTACTTC. The variable domain in full, with the rest retrieved from reference TRBV14 and TRBJ2-5, is EAGVTQFPSHSVIEKGQTVTLRCDPISGHDNLYWYRRVMGKEIKFLLHFVKESKQDESGMPNNRFLAERTGGTYSTLKVQPAELEDSGVYFCASSQPGLAGQETQYFGPGTRLLVL.

This clone was picked up one time. This chain uses TRBV18 with TRBJ1-1, with 10 bases lining up with TRBD1. The CDR3 loop spans 14 amino acids. Unmatched junction bases numbered 6, after V lost 6 bases and J lost 5 bases. Looked up from germline, CDR1 is KGHSH and CDR2 is LQKENI. The CDR3 nucleotides read TGTGCCAGCTCTGGGGGACAGGGGATTACTGAAGCTTTCTTT. As protein: CASSGGQGITEAFF.

The chain couples TRBV19 to TRBJ1-4, with 7 bases lining up with TRBD1. The CDR3 is 17 residues long. Looked up from germline, CDR1 is LNHDA and CDR2 is SQIVND (reference sequence). V shed 5 bases, J shed 8 bases, and the junction held 17 bases outside the gene matches. The CDR3 loop is CASSPGPSTGSGEKLFF. The CDR3 bases are TGTGCCAGTAGTCCCGGCCCGTCGACAGGGTCAGGAGAAAAACTGTTTTTT.

This chain connects TRBV6-5 to TRBJ2-2; no reliable D call. Germline CDR1 is MNHEY and CDR2 is SVGAGI. The CDR3 runs 14 residues. Trimming cost V 6 bases and J 0 bases, with 8 bases left between them. CDR3 bases: TGTGCCAGCAGCCCCTACTCGAACACCGGGGAGCTGTTTTTT. Translation gives CASSPYSNTGELFF.

The rearrangement links TRBV30 to TRBJ1-2; TRBD1 is a possible D gene (5 bases). The CDR3 length is 12 residues. Germline-derived CDR1 and CDR2 are GTSNPN and SVGIG (reference sequence). The ends were cut back, 3 bases at V and 5 bases at J, with 10 bases in the middle. Here the CDR3 reads CAWSRTLYGYTF. The CDR3 nucleotides are TGTGCCTGGAGCAGGACACTTTATGGCTACACCTTC.

CDR3 DNA sequence: TGCGCCAGCAGCTCCCGGGACAGTGAAGCTTTCTTT. It translates to CASSSRDSEAFF. The chain uses TRBV4-1 and TRBJ1-1; TRBD1 matches 7 bases. V was pared by 5 bases and J by 7 bases, with 4 bases of the junction left unmatched. The CDR3 runs 12 residues. Germline V gene data show CDR1 as MGHRA and CDR2 as YSYEKL.

The chain employs TRBV27 and TRBJ2-7, with 7 nucleotides matching TRBD1. CDR1 and CDR2 from the germline V gene are MNHEY and SMNVEV (reference sequence). The V and J ends lost 4 bases and 4 bases, in that order; junction bases with no gene match: 10. This CDR3 comprises 15 residues. The CDR3 DNA reads as TGTGCCAGCAGTTGGGCTCCAGGGGGTGTTTACGAGCAGTACTTC. Translating it yields CASSWAPGGVYEQYF.

The V call is TRBV13, the J call TRBJ2-3; 10 nucleotides match TRBD2. V trimming: 4 bases; J trimming: 2 bases; junction bases outside the gene matches: 12. The CDR3 totals 18 residues. In germline, CDR1 is PRHDT, CDR2 FYEKMQ (reference sequence). The CDR3 coding sequence is TGTGCCAGCAGCTCTGAGGTAGCGGGGGGCCATCTCACAGATACGCAGTATTTT. Protein sequence: CASSSEVAGGHLTDTQYF.

V and J are TRBV4-1 and TRBJ2-3, with TRBD1 matching 9 bases. The germline V gene encodes CDR1 MGHRA and CDR2 YSYEKL. The CDR3 covers 16 residues. The trim removed 2 bases at V and 3 bases at J, leaving 6 bases unmatched. The CDR3 here is CASSQQDRGITDTQYF. The CDR3 DNA reads as TGCGCCAGCAGCCAACAGGACAGGGGAATAACAGATACGCAGTATTTT.

This sequence joins TRBV6-5 and TRBJ2-1; 7 nucleotides align to TRBD1. The CDR3 runs to 14 residues. The J segment lost 4 bases and the V segment lost 6 bases, leaving 6 bases of the junction unmatched. Per the germline V gene, CDR1 is MNHEY and CDR2 is SVGAGI. CDR3 DNA: TGTGCCAGCAGCGACAGGGCCCGGTACAATGAGCAGTTCTTC. It yields the protein CASSDRARYNEQFF.

The rearrangement joins TRBV30 to TRBJ2-1; a weak D match, TRBD2 (5 bases). This CDR3 region has 17 residues. The V end was cut by 0 bases, the J end by 3 bases, with 18 bases between. Germline lookup yields CDR1 GTSNPN and CDR2 SVGIG (reference sequence). CDR3 protein: CAWSVIHEGLDYNEQFF. In nucleotides, the CDR3 is TGTGCCTGGAGTGTAATCCATGAGGGCCTTGACTACAATGAGCAGTTCTTC.

Only a few counts were recorded for this clone. This chain connects TRBV25-1 to TRBJ2-3; D perhaps matches TRBD2 (7 bases). The CDR3 length is 15 residues. V was pared by 10 bases and J by 8 bases, with 25 bases between. Germline V gene data show CDR1 as MGHDK and CDR2 as SYGVNS. CDR3: CATLSTSGDIGTQYF. CDR3 nucleotide sequence: TGTGCCACCCTGAGTACGAGCGGGGACATTGGTACGCAGTATTTT.

The chain's CDR3 is CASGLGWTGELFF. In nucleotides, the CDR3 is TGTGCTAGTGGTTTGGGATGGACAGGGGAGCTGTTTTTT. The V call is TRBV12-5, the J call TRBJ2-2; perhaps TRBD1 as D (5 bases). Germline loops: CDR1 LGHNT, CDR2 FRNRAP. V was trimmed by 1 base and J by 8 bases, leaving 8 bases between them. The CDR3 runs to 13 residues.

V is TRBV7-8 and J is TRBJ1-1; D unclear. This CDR3 contains 14 residues. V was trimmed by 6 bases and J by 8 bases, leaving 19 bases between them. The germline V gene encodes CDR1 SGHVS and CDR2 FQNEAQ. In DNA, the CDR3 is TGTGCCAGCAGTCGTTACGTGGAGGGCGCGGAAGCTTTCTTT. Translation: CASSRYVEGAEAFF.

The chain links TRBV7-3 to TRBJ2-3; 8 bases agree with TRBD2. The junction had 11 bases not matched to a gene; V was cut back by 6 bases and J by 6 bases. This CDR3 spans 15 amino acids. Germline V lookup: CDR1 SGHTA, CDR2 FQGTGA. The CDR3 sequence is CASSQPGLGGDTQYF. The CDR3 DNA reads TGTGCCAGCAGTCAACCGGGACTAGGAGGGGATACGCAGTATTTT.